The clone carrying this T cell receptor (beta chain) was counted ten times or more. Its target is unknown. Described time point: persistent/refractory GD, antithyroid drugs over 5 years with positive TRAb. PBMC-extracted RNA yielded the TCR library. The sample belongs to a study of regulatory T cells in long-lasting Graves disease. Deletions cut 5 bases from V and 2 bases from J, with 10 bases between. CDR1 MDHEN and CDR2 SYDVKM come from the germline V gene. The CDR3 has 14 amino acids. Building of the TCR beta libraries involved iRepertoire HTBI primers and Arm-PCR of CDR3 regions. TCRdb re-called the multiplex PCR reads through MiXCR, storing one row per CDR3 protein. The sample records over 450,000 distinct CDR3 sequences, 20% to 25% being singletons. Study results and caveats: Relative to new patients (roughly 950), persistent patients exhibited greater sharing of public clonotypes (about 3,000). Persistent disease exhibited a predilection for TRBV28, TRBJ1-2 and TRBJ2-5. With a small sample size, accuracy may have been reduced. Newly diagnosed patients had higher TCR diversity than persistent Graves' patients did.

The sample here was peripheral blood mononuclear cells (PBMCs), taken when the disease was refractory, from a patient treated with antithyroid drugs. The J gene is TRBJ1-5, the V gene TRBV28; D call uncertain. This TCR came from a female donor with Graves disease. The CDR3 region has the DNA TGTGCCAGCAGTAGGTGGATGGGCAATCAGCCCCAGCATTTT. Residues: CASSRWMGNQPQHF.